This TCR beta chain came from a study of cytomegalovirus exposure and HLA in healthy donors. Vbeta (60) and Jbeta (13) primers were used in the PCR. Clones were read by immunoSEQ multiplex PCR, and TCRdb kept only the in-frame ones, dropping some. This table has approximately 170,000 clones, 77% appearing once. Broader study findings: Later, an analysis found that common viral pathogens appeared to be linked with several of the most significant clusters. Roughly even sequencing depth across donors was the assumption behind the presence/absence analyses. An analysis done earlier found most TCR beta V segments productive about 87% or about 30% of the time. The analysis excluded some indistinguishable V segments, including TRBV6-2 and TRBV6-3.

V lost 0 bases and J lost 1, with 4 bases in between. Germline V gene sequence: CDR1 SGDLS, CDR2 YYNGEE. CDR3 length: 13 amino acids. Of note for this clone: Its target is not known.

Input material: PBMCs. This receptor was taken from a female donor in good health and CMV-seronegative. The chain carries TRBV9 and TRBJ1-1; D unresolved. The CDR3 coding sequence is TGTGCCAGCAGCGTAGCTAGGAACACTGAAGCTTTCTTT. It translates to CASSVARNTEAFF. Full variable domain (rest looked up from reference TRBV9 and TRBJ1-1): DSGVTQTPKHLITATGQRVTLRCSPRSGDLSVYWYQQSLDQGLQFLIQYYNGEERAKGNILERFSAQQFPDLHSELNLSSLELGDSALYFCASSVARNTEAFFGQGTRLTVV.